This is a list of T cell receptor beta chains from one sample in a study of Graves' ophthalmopathy and Graves' hyperthyroidism. TCRdb recomputed calls from the multiplex PCR reads with MiXCR, one row per CDR3 protein. The sample holds roughly 50,000 distinct CDR3 sequences, 50% to 65% seen once. Sequencing was carried out using peripheral blood. The source of these receptors is an adult man with Graves' ophthalmopathy. The CDR3 runs from the conserved cysteine through the conserved F or W. D genes are given only for firm matches. Some rows mark clone size as missing; the rest say once, few, many or name a class of expanded clone.

V gene: TRBV5-6; D gene: TRBD1; clone size: .; J gene: TRBJ1-1; CDR3 protein: CAGSPFDRDTEAFF; CDR3 DNA: TGTGCCGGCAGCCCATTCGACAGGGACACTGAAGCTTTCTTT
V gene: TRBV19; D gene: .; clone size: many; J gene: TRBJ2-4; CDR3 protein: CASSSRGVGNIQYF; CDR3 DNA: TGTGCCAGTAGTTCCCGCGGGGTGGGGAACATTCAGTACTTC
V gene: TRBV7-6; D gene: .; clone size: .; J gene: TRBJ1-1; CDR3 protein: CASSLGASGQSEAFF; CDR3 DNA: TGTGCCAGCAGCTTAGGGGCGAGCGGACAAAGTGAAGCTTTCTTT
V gene: TRBV12-3/TRBV12-4; D gene: .; clone size: .; J gene: TRBJ1-5; CDR3 protein: CASSPQPGIQHF; CDR3 DNA: TGTGCCAGCAGTCCTCAACCCGGGATCCAGCATTTT
V gene: TRBV6-4; D gene: .; clone size: many; J gene: TRBJ1-6; CDR3 protein: CASTPTDNLKRPLHF; CDR3 DNA: TGTGCCAGCACCCCGACGGACAACTTAAAACGACCCCTCCACTTT
V gene: TRBV7-2; D gene: TRBD1; clone size: .; J gene: TRBJ1-1; CDR3 protein: CASSRDREATNEAFF; CDR3 DNA: TGTGCCAGCAGCAGGGACAGGGAGGCAACTAATGAAGCTTTCTTT
V gene: TRBV29-1; D gene: TRBD2; clone size: .; J gene: TRBJ2-3; CDR3 protein: CSGGGGDTQYF; CDR3 DNA: TGCAGCGGGGGGGGGGGAGATACGCAGTATTTT
V gene: TRBV12-3/TRBV12-4; D gene: .; clone size: .; J gene: TRBJ1-6; CDR3 protein: CASSTTNSPLHF; CDR3 DNA: TGTGCCAGCAGCACTACCAATTCACCCCTCCACTTT
V gene: TRBV6-5; D gene: .; clone size: many; J gene: TRBJ1-2; CDR3 protein: CASSYPDRGLDYGYTF; CDR3 DNA: TGTGCCAGCAGTTACCCCGATCGGGGGCTGGACTATGGCTACACCTTC
V gene: TRBV5-6; D gene: TRBD2; clone size: many; J gene: TRBJ2-3; CDR3 protein: CASSSIRAGTSRTDTQYF; CDR3 DNA: TGTGCCAGCAGCTCCATAAGAGCCGGGACTAGCAGGACAGATACGCAGTATTTT
V gene: TRBV12-3/TRBV12-4; D gene: .; clone size: .; J gene: TRBJ2-7; CDR3 protein: CASTKGGRSTYEQYF; CDR3 DNA: TGTGCCAGCACCAAGGGGGGGAGGTCTACCTACGAGCAGTACTTC
V gene: TRBV14; D gene: .; clone size: many; J gene: TRBJ2-3; CDR3 protein: CASSQESHWLRTDTQYF; CDR3 DNA: TGTGCCAGCAGCCAAGAATCCCATTGGCTTCGCACAGATACGCAGTATTTT
V gene: TRBV29-1; D gene: TRBD1; clone size: many; J gene: TRBJ2-2; CDR3 protein: CSADRVETGELFF; CDR3 DNA: TGCAGCGCCGACAGGGTAGAAACCGGGGAGCTGTTTTTT
V gene: TRBV20-1; D gene: .; clone size: many; J gene: TRBJ2-7; CDR3 protein: CSARDPNRNSYEQYF; CDR3 DNA: TGCAGTGCTAGAGATCCTAACAGAAACTCCTACGAGCAGTACTTC
V gene: TRBV4-1; D gene: TRBD2; clone size: many; J gene: TRBJ2-5; CDR3 protein: CASSQTARGGPETQYF; CDR3 DNA: TGCGCCAGCAGCCAAACCGCGCGGGGGGGCCCTGAGACCCAGTACTTC
V gene: TRBV14; D gene: TRBD1; clone size: .; J gene: TRBJ2-7; CDR3 protein: CASSPWTGLNEQYF; CDR3 DNA: TGTGCCAGCAGCCCCTGGACAGGGCTAAACGAGCAGTACTTC
V gene: TRBV19; D gene: .; clone size: many; J gene: TRBJ1-3; CDR3 protein: CASSIRGLDSGNTIYF; CDR3 DNA: TGTGCCAGTAGTATACGGGGCCTGGATTCTGGAAACACCATATATTTT
V gene: TRBV29-1; D gene: .; clone size: medium-sized; J gene: TRBJ2-2; CDR3 protein: CSAVGSTGELFF; CDR3 DNA: TGCAGCGCTGTAGGTTCGACCGGGGAGCTGTTTTTT
V gene: TRBV5-1; D gene: .; clone size: .; J gene: TRBJ1-3; CDR3 protein: CASSLELDGGNTIYF; CDR3 DNA: TGCGCCAGCAGCTTAGAATTAGATGGGGGAAACACCATATATTTT
V gene: TRBV24-1; D gene: .; clone size: .; J gene: TRBJ2-1; CDR3 protein: CATSDRRGPSYNEQFF; CDR3 DNA: TGTGCCACCAGTGATCGGAGGGGCCCCTCCTACAATGAGCAGTTCTTC
V gene: TRBV19; D gene: .; clone size: many; J gene: TRBJ1-1; CDR3 protein: CASSKRVNTEAFF; CDR3 DNA: TGTGCCAGTAGTAAGAGAGTGAACACTGAAGCTTTCTTT
V gene: TRBV10-3; D gene: TRBD2; clone size: medium-sized; J gene: TRBJ2-7; CDR3 protein: CAISRGTSGSSYEQYF; CDR3 DNA: TGTGCCATCAGCCGAGGGACTAGCGGGAGTTCCTACGAGCAGTACTTC
V gene: TRBV19; D gene: .; clone size: once; J gene: TRBJ1-6; CDR3 protein: CASSIRSMSPSNSPLHF; CDR3 DNA: TGTGCCAGTAGTATTCGGTCGATGAGTCCTTCTAATTCACCCCTCCACTTT
V gene: TRBV4-1; D gene: .; clone size: many; J gene: TRBJ2-3; CDR3 protein: CASSQDPRADTQYF; CDR3 DNA: TGCGCCAGCAGCCAAGATCCGAGAGCAGATACGCAGTATTTT
V gene: TRBV4-1; D gene: .; clone size: many; J gene: TRBJ2-1; CDR3 protein: CASSQKGTTDRNEQFF; CDR3 DNA: TGCGCCAGCAGCCAAAAGGGGACCACAGACCGAAATGAGCAGTTCTTC
V gene: TRBV7-2; D gene: .; clone size: few; J gene: TRBJ1-1; CDR3 protein: CASSARTLETEAFF; CDR3 DNA: TGTGCCAGCAGCGCTCGGACCCTAGAGACTGAAGCTTTCTTT
V gene: TRBV3-1; D gene: .; clone size: many; J gene: TRBJ1-1; CDR3 protein: CASSLGEGRGNTEAFF; CDR3 DNA: TGTGCCAGCAGCTTAGGGGAGGGGAGGGGGAACACTGAAGCTTTCTTT
V gene: TRBV20-1; D gene: .; clone size: many; J gene: TRBJ2-7; CDR3 protein: CSARLGAGELYEQYF; CDR3 DNA: TGCAGTGCTAGGCTCGGGGCAGGGGAGTTATACGAGCAGTACTTC
V gene: TRBV27; D gene: .; clone size: many; J gene: TRBJ2-7; CDR3 protein: CASSYGPGPEQYF; CDR3 DNA: TGTGCCAGCAGTTACGGACCGGGACCGGAGCAGTACTTC
V gene: TRBV2; D gene: TRBD1; clone size: medium-sized; J gene: TRBJ1-6; CDR3 protein: CASSPTGLSNSPLHF; CDR3 DNA: TGTGCCAGCAGTCCGACAGGGTTATCTAACTCACCCCTCCACTTT
V gene: TRBV25-1; D gene: .; clone size: .; J gene: TRBJ2-1; CDR3 protein: CASSGNRYSYNEQFF; CDR3 DNA: TGTGCCAGCAGTGGTAACAGGTACTCCTACAATGAGCAGTTCTTC
V gene: TRBV5-1; D gene: TRBD1; clone size: many; J gene: TRBJ1-1; CDR3 protein: CASSFQGASMNTEAFF; CDR3 DNA: TGCGCCAGCAGCTTTCAGGGGGCCTCAATGAACACTGAAGCTTTCTTT
V gene: TRBV7-9; D gene: .; clone size: .; J gene: TRBJ1-5; CDR3 protein: CASSFPSGPQHF; CDR3 DNA: TGTGCCAGCAGCTTCCCGTCAGGGCCCCAGCATTTT
V gene: TRBV18; D gene: .; clone size: few; J gene: TRBJ2-3; CDR3 protein: CASSPPLVNTDTQYF; CDR3 DNA: TGTGCCAGCTCACCACCGCTCGTTAACACAGATACGCAGTATTTT
V gene: TRBV7-6; D gene: TRBD2; clone size: few; J gene: TRBJ2-1; CDR3 protein: CASSSGLAGANEQFF; CDR3 DNA: TGTGCCAGCAGCTCAGGACTAGCGGGGGCAAATGAGCAGTTCTTC
V gene: TRBV7-8; D gene: TRBD2; clone size: once; J gene: TRBJ2-7; CDR3 protein: CASSILAGGDAYEQYF; CDR3 DNA: TGTGCCAGCAGCATTCTAGCGGGGGGTGACGCCTACGAGCAGTACTTC
V gene: TRBV9; D gene: .; clone size: .; J gene: TRBJ1-5; CDR3 protein: CASSVGPGHQPQHF; CDR3 DNA: TGTGCCAGCAGCGTAGGCCCGGGGCATCAGCCCCAGCATTTT
V gene: TRBV7-2; D gene: TRBD1; clone size: .; J gene: TRBJ2-1; CDR3 protein: CASSPHPGQADSYNEQFF; CDR3 DNA: TGTGCCAGCAGCCCGCACCCGGGACAGGCCGACTCCTACAATGAGCAGTTCTTC
V gene: TRBV7-2; D gene: .; clone size: many; J gene: TRBJ2-1; CDR3 protein: CASSSRLATYNEQFF; CDR3 DNA: TGTGCCAGCAGCTCCAGGCTAGCGACCTACAATGAGCAGTTCTTC
V gene: TRBV29-1; D gene: .; clone size: medium-sized; J gene: TRBJ2-6; CDR3 protein: CSVGGVGANVLTF; CDR3 DNA: TGCAGCGTTGGTGGTGTAGGGGCCAACGTCCTGACTTTC
V gene: TRBV7-9; D gene: .; clone size: .; J gene: TRBJ1-2; CDR3 protein: CASSLDLGFNIDYGYTF; CDR3 DNA: TGTGCCAGCAGCTTAGATTTGGGGTTTAATATCGACTATGGCTACACCTTC
V gene: TRBV3-1; D gene: .; clone size: .; J gene: TRBJ1-2; CDR3 protein: CASSHRGGDYGYTF; CDR3 DNA: TGTGCCAGCAGCCACCGGGGTGGGGACTATGGCTACACCTTC
V gene: TRBV20-1; D gene: TRBD1; clone size: .; J gene: TRBJ1-5; CDR3 protein: CSAYQGETQHF; CDR3 DNA: TGCAGTGCATACCAGGGGGAGACCCAGCATTTT
V gene: TRBV19; D gene: .; clone size: many; J gene: TRBJ2-7; CDR3 protein: CASSPGVLGYEQYF; CDR3 DNA: TGTGCCAGTAGTCCAGGGGTTTTGGGCTACGAGCAGTACTTC
V gene: TRBV10-3; D gene: TRBD2; clone size: .; J gene: TRBJ2-7; CDR3 protein: CAISESRLAGVEQYF; CDR3 DNA: TGTGCCATCAGTGAGTCGCGACTAGCGGGAGTGGAGCAGTACTTC
V gene: TRBV27; D gene: .; clone size: few; J gene: TRBJ1-2; CDR3 protein: CASSLRGGGEYGYTF; CDR3 DNA: TGTGCCAGCAGTTTAAGAGGAGGCGGCGAATATGGCTACACCTTC
V gene: TRBV7-8; D gene: .; clone size: many; J gene: TRBJ2-3; CDR3 protein: CASSLGGLRTDTQYF; CDR3 DNA: TGTGCCAGCAGCTTAGGGGGGTTACGCACAGATACGCAGTATTTT
V gene: TRBV29-1; D gene: .; clone size: .; J gene: TRBJ2-2; CDR3 protein: CSGWGDTRELFF; CDR3 DNA: TGCAGCGGGTGGGGGGACACCAGGGAGCTGTTTTTT
V gene: TRBV13; D gene: .; clone size: .; J gene: TRBJ1-4; CDR3 protein: CASSRSRGGEKLFF; CDR3 DNA: TGTGCCAGCAGCCGGTCAAGGGGCGGTGAAAAACTGTTTTTT
V gene: TRBV4-2; D gene: .; clone size: many; J gene: TRBJ2-3; CDR3 protein: CASSQEVARSGTDTQYF; CDR3 DNA: TGTGCCAGCAGCCAAGAGGTGGCACGGTCCGGCACAGATACGCAGTATTTT
V gene: TRBV7-2; D gene: TRBD1; clone size: .; J gene: TRBJ1-5; CDR3 protein: CASKGEGGQGSNQPQHF; CDR3 DNA: TGTGCCAGCAAGGGCGAGGGTGGACAGGGGTCCAATCAGCCCCAGCATTTT
V gene: TRBV27; D gene: .; clone size: many; J gene: TRBJ1-5; CDR3 protein: CASSWTDNQPQHF; CDR3 DNA: TGTGCCAGCAGTTGGACAGACAATCAGCCCCAGCATTTT
V gene: TRBV5-6; D gene: TRBD2; clone size: many; J gene: TRBJ2-3; CDR3 protein: CASSLESRGGGTQYF; CDR3 DNA: TGTGCCAGCAGCTTGGAGTCGCGGGGGGGCGGTACGCAGTATTTT
V gene: TRBV5-5; D gene: .; clone size: many; J gene: TRBJ2-4; CDR3 protein: CASSPPGVGAKNIQYF; CDR3 DNA: TGTGCCAGCAGCCCCCCCGGGGTAGGGGCCAAAAACATTCAGTACTTC
V gene: TRBV13; D gene: TRBD1; clone size: .; J gene: TRBJ2-5; CDR3 protein: CASSRSVGGGTGVYWDQETQYF; CDR3 DNA: TGTGCCAGCAGCCGGTCGGTCGGGGGAGGGACAGGGGTTTACTGGGACCAAGAGACCCAGTACTTC
V gene: TRBV4-2; D gene: .; clone size: many; J gene: TRBJ1-1; CDR3 protein: CASSQDGGRMNTEAFF; CDR3 DNA: TGTGCCAGCAGCCAAGATGGGGGACGTATGAACACTGAAGCTTTCTTT
V gene: TRBV25-1; D gene: .; clone size: .; J gene: TRBJ1-5; CDR3 protein: CASRQGWSNQPQHF; CDR3 DNA: TGTGCCAGCAGACAGGGCTGGAGCAATCAGCCCCAGCATTTT
V gene: TRBV19; D gene: TRBD1; clone size: .; J gene: TRBJ1-2; CDR3 protein: CASINPGQGAWGYTF; CDR3 DNA: TGTGCCAGTATAAATCCGGGACAGGGGGCTTGGGGCTACACCTTC
V gene: TRBV14; D gene: .; clone size: .; J gene: TRBJ1-6; CDR3 protein: CASSQDLRGRRSPLHF; CDR3 DNA: TGTGCCAGCAGCCAAGATCTCAGGGGCAGGCGGTCACCCCTCCACTTT